This T cell receptor (beta chain) was obtained from a study of cytomegalovirus exposure and HLA in healthy donors. Study-wide points: In a later analysis, across HLA loci, associated TCR counts were highest for DRB1, lowest for HLA-C. CMV serostatus was the sole immune exposure information available.

Details on this clone: As yet, its antigen is unknown. Germline and junction disagree at one end, which may indicate a read error.

Primers for the PCR totalled 60 Vbeta and 13 Jbeta. Per the study methods: It was a later analysis that counted approximately 81 million unique TCR beta chains, of which approximately 9.9 million were shared. Only in-frame clones appear in the TCRdb table, and some are missing; sequencing was by immunoSEQ multiplex PCR. V and J calls and clone size are copied from that table; D and trimming were computed from the DNA. The top ten clones hold 1.1% of a sample with around 140,000 clones, 79% of them seen once. The CDR3 has 13 residues. In germline, CDR1 is SQVTM, CDR2 ANQGSEA. Nominally healthy donors were sampled, though unrecorded immune exposures were likely.

The V call is TRBV29-1, the J call TRBJ1-4; TRBD1 might be the D (5 bases). The source of this sequence is a male donor in good health and CMV-seronegative. The specimen sequenced was PBMCs. The CDR3 coding sequence is TGCAACGTTGAAGGGGTGCGAGGTGAAAAACTGTTTTTT. Amino acid sequence: CNVEGVRGEKLFF.